This entry describes one TCR beta chain. Its antigen is not identified. TCRdb reanalysed the reads using MiXCR and keeps one entry per CDR3 protein. The sample consists of about 24,000 distinct CDR3 sequences, under 25% of them appearing once. These data belong to a study of T cell repertoires in cytomegalovirus infection. Study summary: As its CMV epitopes, the study selected recently identified HLA-C-restricted and well-studied HLA-B-restricted targets. Through public TCR beta signatures, both CMV infection and matching HLA type were indicated. Findings and caveats of the study: In two of eight donors, the top clonotype was HLA-C-restricted CMV-specific. Cumulative public TCR beta family frequency identified carriers of CMV plus the relevant HLA.

CDR1 is SGHNT and CDR2 is YYREEE in the germline V gene (reference sequence). With V trimmed by 4 bases and J by 8 bases, 8 bases remained unmatched. The CDR3 loop spans 14 amino acids. Sequences were derived from CD8+ T cells from cultured PBMCs, sampled from culture after CMV antigen stimulation. The TCR originated in a human donor in good health (CMV status not recorded). Some clones in this sample may be carry-over from other donors' samples. The rearrangement uses TRBV5-4 and TRBJ1-4; 7 bases fit TRBD1. The CDR3 DNA reads as TGTGCCAGCAGCCGTGGACAGGAGAGCGAAAAACTGTTTTTT. It codes for CASSRGQESEKLFF.